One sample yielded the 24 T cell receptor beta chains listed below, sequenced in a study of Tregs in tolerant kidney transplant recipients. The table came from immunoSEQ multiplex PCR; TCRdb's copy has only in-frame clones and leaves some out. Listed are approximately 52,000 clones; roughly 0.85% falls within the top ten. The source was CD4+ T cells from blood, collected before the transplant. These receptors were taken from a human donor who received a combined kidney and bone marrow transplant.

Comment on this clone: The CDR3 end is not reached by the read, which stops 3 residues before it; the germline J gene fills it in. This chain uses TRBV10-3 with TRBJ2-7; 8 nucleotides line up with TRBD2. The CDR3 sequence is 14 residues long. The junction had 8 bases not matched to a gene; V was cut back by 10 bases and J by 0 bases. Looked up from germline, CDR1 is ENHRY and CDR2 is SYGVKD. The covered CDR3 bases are TGTGCCACCTTCGCCGGGACTAGCTCCTACGAG. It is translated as CATFAGTSSYE. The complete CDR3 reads CATFAGTSSYEQYF.

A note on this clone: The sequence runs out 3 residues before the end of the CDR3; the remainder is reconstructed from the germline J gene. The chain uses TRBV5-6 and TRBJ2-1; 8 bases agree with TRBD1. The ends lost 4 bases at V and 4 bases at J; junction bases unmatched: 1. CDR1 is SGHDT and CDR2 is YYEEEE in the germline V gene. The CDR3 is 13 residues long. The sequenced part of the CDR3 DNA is TGTGCCAGCAGCCGGGACAGGTACAATGAG. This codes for CASSRDRYNE. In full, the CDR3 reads CASSRDRYNEQFF. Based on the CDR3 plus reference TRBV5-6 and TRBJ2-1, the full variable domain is DAGVTQSPTHLIKTRGQQVTLRCSPKSGHDTVSWYQQALGQGPQFIFQYYEEEERQRGNFPDRFSGHQFPNYSSELNVNALLLGDSALYLCASSRDRYNEQFFGPGTRLTVL.

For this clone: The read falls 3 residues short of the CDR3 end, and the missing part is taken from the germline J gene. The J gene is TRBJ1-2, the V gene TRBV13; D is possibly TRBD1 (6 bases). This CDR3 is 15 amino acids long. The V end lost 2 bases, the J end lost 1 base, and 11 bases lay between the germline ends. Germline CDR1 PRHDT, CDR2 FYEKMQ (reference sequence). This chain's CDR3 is CASSLWQGNNYGYTF. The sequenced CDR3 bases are TGTGCCAGCAGCTTATGGCAGGGGAATAACTATGGC.

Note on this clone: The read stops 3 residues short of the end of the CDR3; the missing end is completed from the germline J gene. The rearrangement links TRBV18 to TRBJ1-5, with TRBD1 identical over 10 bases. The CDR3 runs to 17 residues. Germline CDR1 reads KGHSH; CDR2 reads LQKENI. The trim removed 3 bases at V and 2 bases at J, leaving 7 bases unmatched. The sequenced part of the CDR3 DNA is TGTGCCAGCTCACCTTCCGGGACAGGGGTGGGCAATCAGCCC. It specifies CASSPSGTGVGNQP. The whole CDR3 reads CASSPSGTGVGNQPQHF. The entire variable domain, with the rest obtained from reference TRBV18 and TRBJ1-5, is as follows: NAGVMQNPRHLVRRRGQEARLRCSPMKGHSHVYWYRQLPEEGLKFMVYLQKENIIDESGMPKERFSAEFPKEGPSILRIQQVVRGDSAAYFCASSPSGTGVGNQPQHFGDGTRLSIL.

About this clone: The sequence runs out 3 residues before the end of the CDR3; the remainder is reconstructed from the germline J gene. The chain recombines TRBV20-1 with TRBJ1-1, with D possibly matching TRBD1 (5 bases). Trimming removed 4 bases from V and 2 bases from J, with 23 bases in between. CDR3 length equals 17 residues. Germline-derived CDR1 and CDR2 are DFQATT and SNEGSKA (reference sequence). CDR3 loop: CSANTYRSSLPNTEAFF. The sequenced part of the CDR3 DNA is TGCAGTGCTAACACCTACAGGTCCTCACTGCCAAACACTGAA.

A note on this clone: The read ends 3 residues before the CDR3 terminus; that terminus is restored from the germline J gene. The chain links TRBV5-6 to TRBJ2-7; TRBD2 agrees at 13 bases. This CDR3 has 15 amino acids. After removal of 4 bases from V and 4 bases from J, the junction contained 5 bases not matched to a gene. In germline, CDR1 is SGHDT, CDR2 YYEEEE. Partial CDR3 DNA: TGTGCCAGCAGCCGTTGGACTAGCGGGAGTTACGAG. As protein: CASSRWTSGSYE. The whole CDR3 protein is CASSRWTSGSYEQYF.

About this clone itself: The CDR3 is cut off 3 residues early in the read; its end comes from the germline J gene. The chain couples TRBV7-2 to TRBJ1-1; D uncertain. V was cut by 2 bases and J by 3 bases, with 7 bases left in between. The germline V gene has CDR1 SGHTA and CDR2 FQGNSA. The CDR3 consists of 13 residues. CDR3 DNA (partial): TGTGCCAGCAGCTTAAGTCGGGACACTGAA. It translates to CASSLSRDTE. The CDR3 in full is CASSLSRDTEAFF.

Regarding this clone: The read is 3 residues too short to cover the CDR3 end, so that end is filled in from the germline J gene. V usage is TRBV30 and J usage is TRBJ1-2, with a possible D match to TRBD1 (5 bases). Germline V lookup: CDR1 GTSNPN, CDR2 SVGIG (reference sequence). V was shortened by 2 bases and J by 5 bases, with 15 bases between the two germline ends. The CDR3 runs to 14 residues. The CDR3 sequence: CAWSPTQGCYGYTF. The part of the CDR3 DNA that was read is TGTGCCTGGAGTCCGACGCAGGGATGTTATGGC.

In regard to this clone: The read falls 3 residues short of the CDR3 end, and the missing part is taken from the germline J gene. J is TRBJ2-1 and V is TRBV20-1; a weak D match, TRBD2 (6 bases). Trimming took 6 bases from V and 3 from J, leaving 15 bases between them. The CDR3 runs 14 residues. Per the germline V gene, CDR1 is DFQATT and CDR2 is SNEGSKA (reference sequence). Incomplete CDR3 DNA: TGCAGTGCCACCGCGGGCGGGATCTACAATGAG. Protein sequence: CSATAGGIYNE. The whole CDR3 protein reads CSATAGGIYNEQFF.

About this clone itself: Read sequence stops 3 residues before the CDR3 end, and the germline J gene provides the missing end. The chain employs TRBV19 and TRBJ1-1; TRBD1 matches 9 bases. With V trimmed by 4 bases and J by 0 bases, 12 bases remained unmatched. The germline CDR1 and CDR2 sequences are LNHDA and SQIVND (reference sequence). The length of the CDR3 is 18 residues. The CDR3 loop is CASSTRQGVVRMNTEAFF. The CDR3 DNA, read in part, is TGTGCCAGTAGTACGAGACAGGGGGTCGTCCGAATGAACACTGAA. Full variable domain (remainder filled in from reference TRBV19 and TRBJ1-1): DGGITQSPKYLFRKEGQNVTLSCEQNLNHDAMYWYRQDPGQGLRLIYYSQIVNDFQKGDIAEGYSVSREKKESFPLTVTSAQKNPTAFYLCASSTRQGVVRMNTEAFFGQGTRLTVV.

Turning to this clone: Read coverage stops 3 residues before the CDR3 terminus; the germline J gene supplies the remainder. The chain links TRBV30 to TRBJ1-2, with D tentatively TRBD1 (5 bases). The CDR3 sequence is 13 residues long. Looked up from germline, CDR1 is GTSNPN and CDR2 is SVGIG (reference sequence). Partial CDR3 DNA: TGTGCTTTACGACAGAGTAGAAACTATGGC. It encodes CALRQSRNYG. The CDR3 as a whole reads CALRQSRNYGYTF.

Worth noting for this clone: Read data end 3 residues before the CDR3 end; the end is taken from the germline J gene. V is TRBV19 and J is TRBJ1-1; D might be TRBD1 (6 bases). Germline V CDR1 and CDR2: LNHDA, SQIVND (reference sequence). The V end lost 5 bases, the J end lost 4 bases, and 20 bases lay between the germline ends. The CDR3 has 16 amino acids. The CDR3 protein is CASSGGPGHGGTEAFF. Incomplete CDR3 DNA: TGTGCCAGTAGTGGAGGGCCGGGACACGGAGGCACTGAA.

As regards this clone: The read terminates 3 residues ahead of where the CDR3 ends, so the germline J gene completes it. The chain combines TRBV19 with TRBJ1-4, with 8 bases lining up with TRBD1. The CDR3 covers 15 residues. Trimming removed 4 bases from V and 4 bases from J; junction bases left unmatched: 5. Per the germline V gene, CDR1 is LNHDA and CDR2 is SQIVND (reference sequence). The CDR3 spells CASSTGQGNNEKLFF. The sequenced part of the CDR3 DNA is TGTGCCAGTAGTACCGGACAGGGTAATAATGAAAAA.

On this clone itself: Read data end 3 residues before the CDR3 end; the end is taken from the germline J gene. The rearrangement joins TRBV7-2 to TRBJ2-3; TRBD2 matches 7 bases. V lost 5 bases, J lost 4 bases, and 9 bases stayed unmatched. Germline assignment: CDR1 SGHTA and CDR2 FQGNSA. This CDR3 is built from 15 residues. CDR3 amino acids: CASSPTGLGPDTQYF. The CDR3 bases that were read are TGTGCCAGCAGCCCGACCGGACTAGGGCCAGATACG.

The CDR3 loop reads CASSESFYNEQFF. The part of the CDR3 DNA that was read is TGCGCCAGCAGTGAGTCCTTCTACAATGAG. The chain couples TRBV10-1 to TRBJ2-1; D call uncertain. From the germline J gene comes the end of the CDR3, since the read stops 3 residues before it. The CDR3 is 13 residues long. Between the trimmed V and J ends, which lost 0 bases and 3 bases, there was a span of 3 bases. Looked up from germline, CDR1 is WNHNN and CDR2 is SYGVQD (reference sequence).

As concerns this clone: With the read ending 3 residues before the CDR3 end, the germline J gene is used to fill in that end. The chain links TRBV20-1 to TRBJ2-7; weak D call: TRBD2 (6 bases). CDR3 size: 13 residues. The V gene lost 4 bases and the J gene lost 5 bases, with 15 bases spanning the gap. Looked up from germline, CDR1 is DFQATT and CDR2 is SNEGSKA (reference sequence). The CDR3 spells CSATGTPIHEQYF. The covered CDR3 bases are TGCAGTGCTACCGGGACTCCTATCCACGAG.

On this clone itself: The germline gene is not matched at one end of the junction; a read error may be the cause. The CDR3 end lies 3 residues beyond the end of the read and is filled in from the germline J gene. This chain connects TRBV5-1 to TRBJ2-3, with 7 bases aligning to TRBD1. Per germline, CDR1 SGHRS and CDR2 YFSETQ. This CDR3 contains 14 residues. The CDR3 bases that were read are TGCGCCAGCAGCTCCGGCGGACAGGCAGACACG. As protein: CASSSGGQADT. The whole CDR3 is CASSSGGQADTQYF.

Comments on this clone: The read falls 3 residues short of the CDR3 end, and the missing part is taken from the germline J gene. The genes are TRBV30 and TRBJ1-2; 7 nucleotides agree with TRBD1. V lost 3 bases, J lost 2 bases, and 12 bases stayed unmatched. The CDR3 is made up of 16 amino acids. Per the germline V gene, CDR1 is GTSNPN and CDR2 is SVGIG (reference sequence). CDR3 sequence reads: CAWRLLGTEPNYGYTF. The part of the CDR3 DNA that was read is TGTGCCTGGAGATTATTGGGGACAGAGCCGAACTATGGC.

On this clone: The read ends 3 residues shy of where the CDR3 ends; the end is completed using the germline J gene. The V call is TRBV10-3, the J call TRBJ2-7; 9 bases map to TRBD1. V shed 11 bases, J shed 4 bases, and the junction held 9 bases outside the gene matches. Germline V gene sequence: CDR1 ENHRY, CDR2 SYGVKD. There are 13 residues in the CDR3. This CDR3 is CALSPGQGYEQYF. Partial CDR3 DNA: TGTGCCCTCTCGCCGGGACAGGGTTACGAG.

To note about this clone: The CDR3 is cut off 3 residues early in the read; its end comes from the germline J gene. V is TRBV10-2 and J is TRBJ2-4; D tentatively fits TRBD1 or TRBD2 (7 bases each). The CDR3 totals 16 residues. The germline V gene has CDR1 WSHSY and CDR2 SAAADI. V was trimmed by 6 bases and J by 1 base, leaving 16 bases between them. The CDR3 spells CASSWGGGSAKNIQYF. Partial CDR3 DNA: TGCGCCAGCAGCTGGGGAGGGGGCTCTGCCAAAAACATT.

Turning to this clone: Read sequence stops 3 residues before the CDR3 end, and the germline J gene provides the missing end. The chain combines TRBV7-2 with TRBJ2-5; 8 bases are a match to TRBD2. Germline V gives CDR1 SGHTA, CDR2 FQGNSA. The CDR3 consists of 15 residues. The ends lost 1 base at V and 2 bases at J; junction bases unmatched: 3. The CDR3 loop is CASSLVAGLQETQYF. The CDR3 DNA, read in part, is TGTGCCAGCAGCTTAGTAGCGGGGCTTCAAGAGACC.

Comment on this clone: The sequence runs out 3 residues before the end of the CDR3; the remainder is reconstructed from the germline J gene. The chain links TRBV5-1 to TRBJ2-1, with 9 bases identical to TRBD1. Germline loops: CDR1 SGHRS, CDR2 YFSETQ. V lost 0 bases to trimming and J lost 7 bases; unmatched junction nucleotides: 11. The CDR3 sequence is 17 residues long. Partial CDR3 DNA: TGCGCCAGCAGCTTGGAACCCCGGGACAGGGATAGGAATGAG. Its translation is CASSLEPRDRDRNE. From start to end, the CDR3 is CASSLEPRDRDRNEQFF.

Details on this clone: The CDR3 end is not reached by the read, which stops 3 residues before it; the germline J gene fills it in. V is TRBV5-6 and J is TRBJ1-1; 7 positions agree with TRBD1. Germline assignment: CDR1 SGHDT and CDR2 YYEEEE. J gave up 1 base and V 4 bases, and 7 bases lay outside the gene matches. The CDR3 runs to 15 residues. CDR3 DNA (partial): TGTGCCAGCAGCGGGGGACAGCTCGGGAACACTGAA. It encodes CASSGGQLGNTE. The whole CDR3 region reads CASSGGQLGNTEAFF.

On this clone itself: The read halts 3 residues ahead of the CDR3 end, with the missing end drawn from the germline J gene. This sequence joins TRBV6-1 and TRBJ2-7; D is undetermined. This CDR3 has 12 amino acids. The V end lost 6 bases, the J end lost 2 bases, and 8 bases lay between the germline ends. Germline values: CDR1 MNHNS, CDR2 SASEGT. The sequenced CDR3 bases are TGTGCCAGCAGGGAACAAACCTACGAG. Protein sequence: CASREQTYE. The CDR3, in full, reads CASREQTYEQYF.